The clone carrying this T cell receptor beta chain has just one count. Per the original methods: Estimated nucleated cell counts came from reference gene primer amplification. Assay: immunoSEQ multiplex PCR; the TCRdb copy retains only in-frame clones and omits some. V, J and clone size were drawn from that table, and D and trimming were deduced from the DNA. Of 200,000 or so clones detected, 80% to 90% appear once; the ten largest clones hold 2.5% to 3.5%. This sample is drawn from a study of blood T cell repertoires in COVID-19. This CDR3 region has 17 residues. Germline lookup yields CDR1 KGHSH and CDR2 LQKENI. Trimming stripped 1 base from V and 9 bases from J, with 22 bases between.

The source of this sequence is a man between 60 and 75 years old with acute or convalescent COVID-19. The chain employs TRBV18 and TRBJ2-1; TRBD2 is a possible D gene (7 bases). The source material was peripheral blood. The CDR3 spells CASSPRRGGPSLGEQFF. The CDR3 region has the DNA TGTGCCAGCTCACCACGCAGGGGAGGGCCCAGTTTGGGTGAGCAGTTCTTC.